The present entry profiles one T cell receptor beta chain with its context. Antigen: not known. This sample is part of a study of T cell responses to AZD1222 COVID-19 vaccine. Study-level results: Vaccine-associated CD4 TCRs spanned spike, dominant at 160-218 and 743-854. Following two doses of AZD1222, Spike-specific TCR breadth and depth rose. Donors skewed white British and female; clonal diversity was possibly underestimated.

After removal of 5 bases from V and 0 bases from J, the junction contained 10 bases not matched to a gene. This CDR3 contains 16 residues. Germline lookup yields CDR1 MNHEY and CDR2 SVGEGT. Generated by immunoSEQ multiplex PCR, the TCRdb table keeps only in-frame clones and is missing some. The sample yields 90,000 to 150,000 clones, about 90% seen once. The receptor's source is an adult in good health. The sample consisted of peripheral blood, taken on day 0 of AZD1222 vaccination. The chain links TRBV6-2 or TRBV6-3 to TRBJ2-7; 7 bases are shared with TRBD2. CDR3: CASSPRSGMVSYEQYF. CDR3 bases: TGTGCCAGCAGTCCCAGAAGCGGGATGGTCTCCTACGAGCAGTACTTC.